One sample yielded the 28 T cell receptor beta chains listed below, sequenced in a study of T cells in tuberculosis. Produced via immunoSEQ multiplex PCR; TCRdb's table is partial and in-frame only. The sample has 80,000 to 90,000 clones, more than 75% seen once. Thawed, overnight-rested PBMC were stained with GMM-loaded CD1B tetramer, viability dye and anti-CD3, then sorted. The lipid loaded on the CD1B tetramers was C32 glucose monomycolate from Rhodococcus equi. The specimen was CD1b-GMM tetramer-negative cells sorted from PBMCs. Receptors originate from an adult woman with latent tuberculosis.

The V and J genes are TRBV19 and TRBJ2-2; maybe TRBD1 (6 bases). Germline V gene sequence: CDR1 LNHDA, CDR2 SQIVND (reference sequence). V was pared by 4 bases and J by 3 bases, with 9 bases between. The CDR3 is made up of 14 amino acids. The CDR3 here is CASSRQGYTGELFF. As DNA, the CDR3 is TGTGCCAGTAGTAGGCAGGGGTACACCGGGGAGCTGTTTTTT.

V and J are TRBV2 and TRBJ1-2; D remains unclear. The germline V and J ends were trimmed by 7 bases and 8 bases, with 23 bases remaining between them. CDR3 length: 15 residues. Per the germline V gene, CDR1 is SNHLY and CDR2 is FYNNEI. CDR3 protein: CASNKEHPSGGGYTF. CDR3 in DNA: TGTGCCAGCAATAAGGAACATCCCTCCGGCGGGGGCTACACCTTC.

This chain links TRBV9 with TRBJ2-2; 11 bases are shared with TRBD2. This CDR3 region has 18 residues. The V gene's germline CDR1 is SGDLS and CDR2 YYNGEE. The junction had 5 bases not matched to a gene; V was cut back by 1 base and J by 0 bases. The CDR3 bases are TGTGCCAGCAGCGTATTGAGTAGCGGGGGGGCGAACACCGGGGAGCTGTTTTTT. It encodes CASSVLSSGGANTGELFF.

This clone was recorded once. The gene calls are TRBV7-2 and TRBJ1-5; tentatively, D is TRBD1 (6 bases). Trimming removed 5 bases from V and 0 bases from J, with 11 bases in between. The CDR3 runs to 15 residues. Germline V gene sequence: CDR1 SGHTA, CDR2 FQGNSA. This CDR3 reads CASSDGQNSNQPQHF. The CDR3 DNA reads TGTGCCAGCAGCGACGGACAGAATAGCAATCAGCCCCAGCATTTT.

The chain has TRBV11-3 and TRBJ2-1; D might be TRBD2 (6 bases). This CDR3 has 15 amino acids. V shed 5 bases and J shed 0 bases, with 11 bases lying between them. Germline V gene data show CDR1 as SGHNT and CDR2 as YENEEA. The DNA of the CDR3 is TGTGCCAGCAGCATTGACGGGAGCTCCTACAATGAGCAGTTCTTC. This encodes CASSIDGSSYNEQFF. The full variable domain, its missing parts supplied by reference TRBV11-3 and TRBJ2-1, is EAGVVQSPRYKIIEKKQPVAFWCNPISGHNTLYWYLQNLGQGPELLIRYENEEAVDDSQLPKDRFSAERLKGVDSTLKIQPAELGDSAVYLCASSIDGSSYNEQFFGPGTRLTVL.

The chain uses TRBV7-3 and TRBJ1-1; weak D call: TRBD1 (6 bases). Germline V gives CDR1 SGHTA, CDR2 FQGTGA. The CDR3 is 14 residues long. V lost 5 bases, J lost 7 bases, and 17 bases lay in between. Here the CDR3 reads CASSVGGGRVEAFF. The CDR3 coding sequence is TGTGCCAGCAGCGTAGGGGGGGGCAGGGTTGAAGCTTTCTTT.

This clone was observed once. V usage is TRBV10-3 and J usage is TRBJ1-1; possibly TRBD1 for D (5 bases). V lost 2 bases to trimming and J lost 11 bases, with 18 bases between them. CDR1 ENHRY and CDR2 SYGVKD come from the germline V gene. The CDR3 consists of 14 residues. CDR3 in DNA: TGTGCCATCAGTGAGGGGGGGAGAAGGGCGTATGCTTTCTTT. Amino acids: CAISEGGRRAYAFF.

The V call is TRBV7-6, the J call TRBJ2-7; D is perhaps TRBD2 (5 bases). The V end lost 5 bases, the J end lost 3 bases, and 11 bases lay between the germline ends. The CDR3 covers 13 residues. Germline V gene lookup returns CDR1 SGHVS and CDR2 FNYEAQ. CDR3 residues: CASSEGSVYEQYF. The CDR3 DNA sequence: TGTGCCAGCAGCGAGGGCAGTGTCTACGAGCAGTACTTC.

V is TRBV27 and J is TRBJ2-3; D perhaps matches TRBD2 (6 bases). The ends were cut back, 6 bases at V and 0 bases at J, with 13 bases in the middle. Germline V gives CDR1 MNHEY, CDR2 SMNVEV (reference sequence). This CDR3 comprises 15 residues. CDR3 DNA: TGTGCCAGCAGCCGCCCCGGGACTAGCACAGATACGCAGTATTTT. This encodes CASSRPGTSTDTQYF.

This clone turned up a few times. The chain couples TRBV7-9 to TRBJ2-2, with D possibly matching TRBD1 (6 bases). Germline V gene lookup returns CDR1 SEHNR and CDR2 FQNEAQ (reference sequence). Trimming stripped 7 bases from V and 1 base from J, with 10 bases between. The CDR3 is 14 amino acids. In DNA, the CDR3 is TGTGCCAGCATCGAAGGGGGGAACACCGGGGAGCTGTTTTTT. It yields the protein CASIEGGNTGELFF.

The chain is built from TRBV6-1 and TRBJ1-6; 11 bases line up with TRBD1. Germline CDR1 is MNHNS and CDR2 is SASEGT. V lost 6 bases, J lost 6 bases, and 4 bases stayed unmatched. This CDR3 has 15 residues. CDR3 in DNA: TGTGCCAGCAGGGGGGGACAGGGGGGTAATTCACCCCTCCACTTT. Amino acids: CASRGGQGGNSPLHF.

The chain recombines TRBV7-9 with TRBJ1-1; the D gene is possibly TRBD1 (5 bases). Trimming cost V 0 bases and J 3 bases, with 11 bases left between them. This CDR3 is 15 amino acids long. Looked up from germline, CDR1 is SEHNR and CDR2 is FQNEAQ (reference sequence). The CDR3 sequence is CASSLAVGGDTEAFF. For the CDR3, the DNA is TGTGCCAGCAGCTTAGCGGTCGGGGGGGACACTGAAGCTTTCTTT. The full variable domain, with the rest looked up from reference TRBV7-9 and TRBJ1-1, is DTGVSQNPRHKITKRGQNVTFRCDPISEHNRLYWYRQTLGQGPEFLTYFQNEAQLEKSRLLSDRFSAERPKGSFSTLEIQRTEQGDSAMYLCASSLAVGGDTEAFFGQGTRLTVV.

J is TRBJ1-1 and V is TRBV19, with D hard to call. V lost 5 bases to trimming and J lost 7 bases, with 17 bases between them. CDR1 is LNHDA, CDR2 SQIVND, per germline (reference sequence). This CDR3 has 14 residues. In DNA form, the CDR3 reads TGTGCCAGTAGTCTTAAACGGGTGGAGAGTGAAGCTTTCTTT. Translation: CASSLKRVESEAFF.

The V gene is TRBV2, the J gene TRBJ2-3; TRBD2 agrees at 11 bases. This CDR3 contains 19 residues. J was trimmed by 1 base and V by 5 bases; bases with no gene match: 14. In germline, CDR1 is SNHLY, CDR2 FYNNEI. This CDR3 reads CASSPTGRTSGYRTDTQYF. The CDR3 DNA follows: TGTGCCAGCAGTCCCACAGGGAGGACTAGCGGGTACCGCACAGATACGCAGTATTTT.

The rearrangement uses TRBV13 and TRBJ2-4; possibly TRBD2 for D (6 bases). The germline CDR1 and CDR2 sequences are PRHDT and FYEKMQ (reference sequence). V lost 5 bases and J lost 3, with 11 bases in between. This CDR3 has 14 residues. The CDR3 protein is CASSPWRGKNIQYF. The CDR3 region has the DNA TGTGCCAGCAGCCCCTGGCGGGGCAAAAACATTCAGTACTTC.

The rearrangement joins TRBV18 to TRBJ1-4; weak D call: TRBD1 (5 bases). The V end was cut by 4 bases, the J end by 4 bases, with 16 bases between. The CDR3 has 16 amino acids. The germline V gene encodes CDR1 KGHSH and CDR2 LQKENI. This CDR3 is CASSQDEGRINEKLFF. The CDR3 nucleotides read TGTGCCAGCTCACAAGATGAGGGGAGGATTAATGAAAAACTGTTTTTT.

In its sample, this clone was seen once. The DNA of the CDR3 is TGTGCCAGCAGCTTAACTGTCACTTACACAGATACGCAGTATTTT. Its protein product is CASSLTVTYTDTQYF. The rearrangement links TRBV7-3 to TRBJ2-3; no firm D call. This CDR3 region has 15 residues. Trimming shortened V by 0 bases and J by 2 bases, and 9 bases separated the two germline ends. Germline CDR1 and CDR2: SGHTA and FQGTGA.

This chain links TRBV5-6 with TRBJ2-1, with a tentative D call TRBD1 (5 bases). The CDR3 spans 17 residues. V was clipped by 4 bases and J by 5 bases, with 22 bases between them. CDR1 is SGHDT and CDR2 is YYEEEE in the germline V gene. The CDR3 here is CASSHGAGLNPNNEQFF. For the CDR3, the DNA is TGTGCCAGCAGCCACGGAGCAGGGTTAAATCCGAACAATGAGCAGTTCTTC. Full variable domain (missing parts from reference TRBV5-6 and TRBJ2-1): DAGVTQSPTHLIKTRGQQVTLRCSPKSGHDTVSWYQQALGQGPQFIFQYYEEEERQRGNFPDRFSGHQFPNYSSELNVNALLLGDSALYLCASSHGAGLNPNNEQFFGPGTRLTVL.

This clone was seen a single time. V gene TRBV5-4 combines with J gene TRBJ1-6; D is unclear. Germline values: CDR1 SGHNT, CDR2 YYREEE (reference sequence). With 9 bases removed from V and 10 bases from J, the gap between germline ends came to 14 bases. There are 12 residues in the CDR3. The CDR3 reads CATREGGSPLHF. CDR3 nucleotide sequence: TGTGCCACCCGGGAGGGTGGCTCACCCCTCCACTTT.

The chain employs TRBV5-4 and TRBJ2-4, with a possible D match to TRBD1 (6 bases). The CDR3 extends over 14 amino acids. The V and J ends lost 4 bases and 1 base respectively, with 9 bases between them. Germline-derived CDR1 and CDR2 are SGHNT and YYREEE (reference sequence). The CDR3 sequence: CASSRDRAKNIQYF. The CDR3, as DNA: TGTGCCAGCAGCCGCGACAGGGCCAAAAACATTCAGTACTTC.

The CDR3 nucleotides read TGTGCCAGCAGCTTGTCACAGGGGGTCTACGAGCAGTACGTC. Its translation: CASSLSQGVYEQYV. The J gene is TRBJ2-7, the V gene TRBV5-6; 8 positions match TRBD1. This CDR3 has 14 residues. The germline V gene encodes CDR1 SGHDT and CDR2 YYEEEE. Trimming cost V 1 base and J 3 bases; bases outside gene matches: 3.

V usage is TRBV9 and J usage is TRBJ2-1, with 8 bases identical to TRBD1. The trim removed 0 bases at V and 9 bases at J, leaving 5 bases unmatched. The CDR3 spans 14 residues. CDR1 and CDR2 from the germline V gene are SGDLS and YYNGEE. As DNA, the CDR3 is TGTGCCAGCAGCGTAGCGCCGACAGGGGCTGAGCAGTTCTTC. This translates into CASSVAPTGAEQFF.

As DNA, the CDR3 is TGTGCCAGCAGCTTAGTGGCTGAGCAGTTCTTC. Translated, it gives CASSLVAEQFF. The chain joins TRBV7-9 to TRBJ2-1; D is unresolved. The CDR3 has 11 residues. Germline CDR1 and CDR2: SEHNR and FQNEAQ (reference sequence). V was pared by 1 base and J by 9 bases, with 4 bases between.

The chain has TRBV7-9 and TRBJ2-3; possible D gene TRBD2, 5 bases. V lost 4 bases and J lost 0, with 11 bases in between. The CDR3 covers 15 residues. Per germline, CDR1 SEHNR and CDR2 FQNEAQ (reference sequence). As DNA, the CDR3 is TGTGCCAGCAGCTATGGGCGGGTTAGCACAGATACGCAGTATTTT. Translated: CASSYGRVSTDTQYF. Full variable domain (outside the CDR3, taken from reference TRBV7-9 and TRBJ2-3): DTGVSQNPRHKITKRGQNVTFRCDPISEHNRLYWYRQTLGQGPEFLTYFQNEAQLEKSRLLSDRFSAERPKGSFSTLEIQRTEQGDSAMYLCASSYGRVSTDTQYFGPGTRLTVL.

The CDR3 DNA reads TGTGCCATCAGTGAGATGGTGGGGACAGGGTTGACTGAAGCTTTCTTT. Its protein is CAISEMVGTGLTEAFF. The chain recombines TRBV10-3 with TRBJ1-1; TRBD1 aligns across 9 bases. The CDR3 sequence is 16 residues long. Germline V gene lookup returns CDR1 ENHRY and CDR2 SYGVKD. Germline trimming cut 2 bases from V and 5 bases from J; bases unmatched to any gene: 9.

V and J are TRBV7-8 and TRBJ2-7, with TRBD2 matching over 8 bases. The CDR3 contains 16 residues. CDR1 and CDR2 (germline): SGHVS, FQNEAQ. V lost 1 base and J lost 1; bases outside the gene matches: 6. DNA for the CDR3: TGTGCCAGCAGCTTAGGGTTTCGGGGGGGGTCCTACGAGCAGTACTTC. This codes for CASSLGFRGGSYEQYF. The full variable domain, its missing parts supplied by reference TRBV7-8 and TRBJ2-7, is GAGVSQSPRYKVAKRGQDVALRCDPISGHVSLFWYQQALGQGPEFLTYFQNEAQLDKSGLPSDRFFAERPEGSVSTLKIQRTQQEDSAVYLCASSLGFRGGSYEQYFGPGTRLTVT.

This clone was found once. V usage is TRBV5-8 and J usage is TRBJ2-1; 15 bases line up with TRBD2. V gave up 6 bases and J gave up 5 bases; unmatched junction bases: 9. The CDR3 is 17 residues long. CDR1 SGHTS and CDR2 YDEGEE come from the germline V gene. CDR3 sequence (DNA): TGTGCCAGCACCCCGGGTGGACTAGCGGGGGGGAACAATGAGCAGTTCTTC. Protein: CASTPGGLAGGNNEQFF. The complete variable domain, with remaining parts taken from reference TRBV5-8 and TRBJ2-1, reads EAGVTQSPTHLIKTRGQQATLRCSPISGHTSVYWYQQALGLGLQFLLWYDEGEERNRGNFPPRFSGRQFPNYSSELNVNALELEDSALYLCASTPGGLAGGNNEQFFGPGTRLTVL.

The chain has TRBV18 and TRBJ2-7, with 7 positions matching TRBD1. Germline values: CDR1 KGHSH, CDR2 LQKENI. V lost 6 bases to trimming and J lost 2 bases; unmatched junction nucleotides: 7. CDR3 size: 14 residues. The CDR3 loop reads CASSPDRATYEQYF. CDR3 DNA sequence: TGTGCCAGCTCCCCCGACAGGGCCACCTACGAGCAGTACTTC.